This T cell receptor beta chain was recovered during a study of T cell responses to AZD1222 COVID-19 vaccine. Study-wide points: AZD1222 recipients seropositive at baseline numbered only 6 or 7. Repertoires were obtained only post-peak T cell response.

Pooling of second doses given at about 4 or about 12 weeks was done. Notes on this clone: Its antigen is unknown.

Sequencing used immunoSEQ multiplex PCR; TCRdb keeps in-frame clones, though not all of them. The repertoire holds approximately 170,000 clones, with under 95% as singletons. Germline lookup yields CDR1 MNHEY and CDR2 SVGAGI. V dropped 0 bases and J dropped 4 bases, with 10 bases sitting between them. This CDR3 region has 15 residues. The clonotype originates from an adult who received the AZD1222 COVID-19 vaccine. The sequencing here drew on peripheral blood, taken 28 days after the second AZD1222 dose. The rearrangement joins TRBV6-5 to TRBJ1-5; D may be TRBD1 (5 bases). Here the CDR3 DNA reads TGTGCCAGCAGTTACTCGAAGACAGCTAATCAGCCCCAGCATTTT. Encoded protein: CASSYSKTANQPQHF.